This T cell receptor beta chain was sequenced for a study of blood T cells in healthy people across ages. Germline V gene lookup returns CDR1 MGHDK and CDR2 SYGVNS. The CDR3 contains 14 residues. Trimming pared 2 bases from V and 12 bases from J, leaving 16 bases between. Samples each yielded at least 6 micrograms of total RNA. Alongside a J-beta primer mix, a sample-barcoded 5' primer served in a second PCR lasting about 7 to 12 cycles. TCRdb reprocessed the 5' RACE reads via MiXCR and lists one record per CDR3 protein. The sample consists of 780,000 or so distinct CDR3 sequences, roughly 53% of them appearing once.

Sequencing input: blood. This chain uses TRBV25-1 with TRBJ1-4, with a tentative D call TRBD1 (5 bases). This TCR came from a man older than 75 in good health. For the CDR3, the DNA is TGTGCCAGCAGTGAAACACGGGACCGGGGGGAACTGTTTTTT. Translating gives CASSETRDRGELFF.